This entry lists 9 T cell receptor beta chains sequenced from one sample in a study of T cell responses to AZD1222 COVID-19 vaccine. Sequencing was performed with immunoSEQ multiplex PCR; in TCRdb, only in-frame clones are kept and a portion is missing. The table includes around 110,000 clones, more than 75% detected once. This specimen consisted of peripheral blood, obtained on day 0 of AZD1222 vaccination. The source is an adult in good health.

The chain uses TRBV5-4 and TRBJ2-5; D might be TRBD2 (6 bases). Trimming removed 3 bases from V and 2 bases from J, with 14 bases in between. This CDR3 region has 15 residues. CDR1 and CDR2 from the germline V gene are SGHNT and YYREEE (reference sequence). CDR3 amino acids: CASSSDPGSQETQYF. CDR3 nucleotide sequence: TGTGCCAGCAGCTCGGACCCCGGGAGTCAAGAGACCCAGTACTTC.

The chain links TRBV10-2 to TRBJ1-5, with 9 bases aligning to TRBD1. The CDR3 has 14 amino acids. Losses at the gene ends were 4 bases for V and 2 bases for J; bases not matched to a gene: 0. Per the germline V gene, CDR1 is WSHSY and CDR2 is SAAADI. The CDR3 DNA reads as TGCGCCAGCAGTGGGACAGGGGGCAATCAGCCCCAGCATTTT. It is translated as CASSGTGGNQPQHF.

In DNA, the CDR3 is TGTGCCAGCAGTTTTGGGCCGATCCTCTCCTACGAGCAGTACTTC. Protein: CASSFGPILSYEQYF. The V and J genes are TRBV28 and TRBJ2-7; D is unresolved. Germline V gene data show CDR1 as MDHEN and CDR2 as SYDVKM. V was pared by 3 bases and J by 0 bases, with 12 bases between. The length of the CDR3 is 15 residues.

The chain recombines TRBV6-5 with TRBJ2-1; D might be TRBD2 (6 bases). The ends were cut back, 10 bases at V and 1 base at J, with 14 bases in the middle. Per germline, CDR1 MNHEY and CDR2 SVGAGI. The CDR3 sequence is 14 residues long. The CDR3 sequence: CATTDYASYNEQFF. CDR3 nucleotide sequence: TGTGCCACGACGGACTACGCATCCTACAATGAGCAGTTCTTC.

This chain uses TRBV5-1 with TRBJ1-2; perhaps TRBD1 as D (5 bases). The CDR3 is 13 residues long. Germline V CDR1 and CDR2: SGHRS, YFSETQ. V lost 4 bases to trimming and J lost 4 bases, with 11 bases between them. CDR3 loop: CASSETGSYGYTF. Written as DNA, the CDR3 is TGCGCCAGCAGCGAAACAGGATCCTATGGCTACACCTTC.

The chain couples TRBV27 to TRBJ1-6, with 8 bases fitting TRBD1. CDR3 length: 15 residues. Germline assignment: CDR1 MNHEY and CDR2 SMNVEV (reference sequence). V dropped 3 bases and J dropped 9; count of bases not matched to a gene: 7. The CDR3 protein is CASSLVTGAGSPLHF. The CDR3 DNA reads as TGTGCCAGCAGTTTGGTGACAGGGGCCGGTTCACCCCTCCACTTT.

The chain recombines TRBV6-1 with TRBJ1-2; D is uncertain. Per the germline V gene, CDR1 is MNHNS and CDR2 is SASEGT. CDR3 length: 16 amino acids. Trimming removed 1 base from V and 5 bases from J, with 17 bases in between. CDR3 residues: CASSEVVTVVPYGYTF. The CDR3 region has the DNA TGTGCCAGCAGTGAAGTCGTCACAGTGGTCCCTTATGGCTACACCTTC.

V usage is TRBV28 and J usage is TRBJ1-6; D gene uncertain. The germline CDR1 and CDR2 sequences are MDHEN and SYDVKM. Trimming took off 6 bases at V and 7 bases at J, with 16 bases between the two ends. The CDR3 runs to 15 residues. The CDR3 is CASRGGNRPNSPLHF. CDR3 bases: TGTGCCAGCAGAGGCGGGAACAGACCCAATTCACCCCTCCACTTT.

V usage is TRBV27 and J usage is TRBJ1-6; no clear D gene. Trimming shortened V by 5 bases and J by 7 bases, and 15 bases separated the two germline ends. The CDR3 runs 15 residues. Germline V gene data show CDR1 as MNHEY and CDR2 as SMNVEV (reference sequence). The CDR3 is CASSPRGRGNSPLHF. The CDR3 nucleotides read TGTGCCAGCAGTCCCCGAGGGAGAGGGAATTCACCCCTCCACTTT.